This T cell receptor beta chain was recovered during a study of T cell responses to AZD1222 COVID-19 vaccine. General study findings and limits: Clonal diversity was possibly underestimated, and white British individuals and females predominated among donors.

Profiled with immunoSEQ multiplex PCR; TCRdb holds only in-frame clones, not every one. This table has 56,000 or so clones, over 70% appearing once. CDR3 length equals 19 residues. Germline CDR1 is SGHNT and CDR2 is YYREEE (reference sequence). J gave up 2 bases and V 1 base, and 11 bases lay outside the gene matches. Concerning this clone itself: The antigen is not known. Distinct nucleotide sequences in the sample also encode this CDR3.

The genes are TRBV5-4 and TRBJ2-2; 10 positions agree with TRBD2. Here the sequenced sample was peripheral blood, taken 28 days after the second AZD1222 dose. The clonotype originates from an adult who received the AZD1222 COVID-19 vaccine. The DNA for the CDR3 is TGTGCCAGCAGCTTGTCCGGGACTAGCGTTTGGGGCAACACCGGGGAGCTGTTTTTT. Translation: CASSLSGTSVWGNTGELFF.